The 26 T cell receptor beta chains presented below share a single source sample, sequenced in a study of blood T cell repertoires in COVID-19. TCRdb keeps only in-frame clones here, not all; method: immunoSEQ multiplex PCR. The top ten clones hold around 2.9% of a sample with 85,000 to 120,000 clones, more than 75% of them seen once. Sequencing was carried out using peripheral blood. Receptors originate from a man in his forties or fifties with active or convalescent COVID-19.

The CDR3, as DNA: TGTGCCAGTAGACAACAGGGGACGACGAATGAGCAGTTCTTC. Translated: CASRQQGTTNEQFF. The gene calls are TRBV19 and TRBJ2-1; 7 nucleotides match TRBD1. The V gene's germline CDR1 is LNHDA and CDR2 SQIVND (reference sequence). The CDR3 has 14 amino acids. The V and J ends lost 6 bases and 7 bases, in that order; junction bases with no gene match: 9.

The gene calls are TRBV6-5 and TRBJ1-2; 9 nucleotides align to TRBD1. This CDR3 is built from 14 residues. Germline V gives CDR1 MNHEY, CDR2 SVGAGI. V trimming: 5 bases; J trimming: 5 bases; junction bases outside the gene matches: 6. The CDR3 nucleotides read TGTGCCAGCAGTCGGGACAGGGAGCGGTATGGCTACACCTTC. This sequence encodes CASSRDRERYGYTF.

The V and J genes are TRBV15 and TRBJ2-7; TRBD1 agrees at 11 bases. CDR1 and CDR2 from the germline V gene are LNHNV and YYDKDF (reference sequence). CDR3 length equals 14 residues. V gave up 2 bases and J gave up 6 bases; unmatched junction bases: 3. CDR3 in amino acids: CATSRYGTGGEQYF. The CDR3 DNA is TGTGCCACCAGCAGATACGGGACAGGGGGCGAGCAGTACTTC. Full variable domain (rest looked up from reference TRBV15 and TRBJ2-7): DAMVIQNPRYQVTQFGKPVTLSCSQTLNHNVMYWYQQKSSQAPKLLFHYYDKDFNNEADTPDNFQSRRPNTSFCFLDIRSPGLGDTAMYLCATSRYGTGGEQYFGPGTRLTVT.

V is TRBV19 and J is TRBJ1-1; perhaps TRBD1 as D (6 bases). Trimming shortened V by 5 bases and J by 0 bases, and 22 bases separated the two germline ends. Germline V CDR1 and CDR2: LNHDA, SQIVND (reference sequence). The CDR3 consists of 18 residues. The CDR3: CASSSAGASLSVNTEAFF. The CDR3 bases are TGTGCCAGTAGTTCAGCGGGGGCTTCCTTATCCGTGAACACTGAAGCTTTCTTT. Complete variable domain (other parts from reference TRBV19 and TRBJ1-1): DGGITQSPKYLFRKEGQNVTLSCEQNLNHDAMYWYRQDPGQGLRLIYYSQIVNDFQKGDIAEGYSVSREKKESFPLTVTSAQKNPTAFYLCASSSAGASLSVNTEAFFGQGTRLTVV.

The chain recombines TRBV15 with TRBJ1-5; D unresolved. The length of the CDR3 is 13 residues. Trimming removed 4 bases at V and 0 bases at J, with 4 bases between. CDR1 and CDR2 from the germline V gene are LNHNV and YYDKDF (reference sequence). CDR3 nucleotides: TGTGCCACCAGCACGTATAGCAATCAGCCCCAGCATTTT. It translates to CATSTYSNQPQHF.

This chain uses TRBV5-1 with TRBJ2-2; D may be TRBD1 (6 bases). Trimming took off 4 bases at V and 0 bases at J, with 10 bases between the two ends. The CDR3 runs to 15 residues. CDR1 and CDR2 from the germline V gene are SGHRS and YFSETQ. Here the CDR3 DNA reads TGCGCCAGCAGCCAGGGACACACGAACACCGGGGAGCTGTTTTTT. It encodes CASSQGHTNTGELFF.

This clone was counted between two and nine times. The sample holds other DNA sequences that translate to the same CDR3. The genes are TRBV12-3 or TRBV12-4 and TRBJ1-2; D is ambiguous. Trimming shortened V by 1 base and J by 2 bases, and 5 bases separated the two germline ends. CDR3 length equals 13 residues. CDR3 DNA: TGTGCCAGCAGTTTAGGTCAGAACTATGGCTACACCTTC. Its translation: CASSLGQNYGYTF.

V gene TRBV6-2 or TRBV6-3 combines with J gene TRBJ2-3; weak D call: TRBD2 (5 bases). The CDR3 spans 15 residues. Trimming cost V 0 bases and J 2 bases, with 9 bases left between them. The germline V gene has CDR1 MNHEY and CDR2 SVGEGT. CDR3 sequence (DNA): TGTGCCAGCAGTTACTCGGAGGAGTCCACAGATACGCAGTATTTT. This encodes CASSYSEESTDTQYF.

This clone is a singleton in its sample. The chain carries TRBV5-1 and TRBJ2-7; tentatively, D is TRBD1 (6 bases). Per the germline V gene, CDR1 is SGHRS and CDR2 is YFSETQ. The CDR3 has 14 residues. V was trimmed by 6 bases and J by 1 base, leaving 14 bases between them. CDR3 sequence (DNA): TGCGCCAGCACGACGGACAGCCTTTCCTACGAGCAGTACTTC. Amino acid sequence: CASTTDSLSYEQYF.

The chain employs TRBV18 and TRBJ2-5; possible D gene TRBD2, 5 bases. Germline V CDR1 and CDR2: KGHSH, LQKENI. The CDR3 runs to 13 residues. V was cut by 3 bases and J by 5 bases, with 10 bases left in between. The CDR3 spells CASSPVEGETQYF. CDR3 DNA: TGTGCCAGCTCACCTGTTGAGGGCGAGACCCAGTACTTC. Using reference TRBV18 and TRBJ2-5 for the parts outside the CDR3, the full variable domain is NAGVMQNPRHLVRRRGQEARLRCSPMKGHSHVYWYRQLPEEGLKFMVYLQKENIIDESGMPKERFSAEFPKEGPSILRIQQVVRGDSAAYFCASSPVEGETQYFGPGTRLLVL.

This sequence joins TRBV24-1 and TRBJ2-7, with unresolved D. The ends were cut back, 7 bases at V and 3 bases at J, with 6 bases in the middle. This CDR3 spans 11 amino acids. From germline, CDR1 is KGHDR and CDR2 SFDVKD. This chain's CDR3 is CATRVGYEQYV. CDR3 bases: TGTGCCACCAGGGTCGGCTACGAGCAGTACGTC.

CDR3 region: CASSFRAGSNQPQHF. CDR3 bases: TGTGCCAGCAGTTTTCGGGCGGGCAGTAATCAGCCCCAGCATTTT. The genes are TRBV28 and TRBJ1-5; D is unresolved. Trimming stripped 3 bases from V and 4 bases from J, with 13 bases between. Per the germline V gene, CDR1 is MDHEN and CDR2 is SYDVKM. This CDR3 contains 15 residues.

This chain uses TRBV5-1 with TRBJ2-5, with 14 bases identical to TRBD2. The V segment lost 4 bases and the J segment 4 bases; nucleotides outside the gene matches: 3. Germline values: CDR1 SGHRS, CDR2 YFSETQ. The CDR3 covers 15 residues. The CDR3 DNA sequence: TGCGCCAGCAGCCCGGGACTAGCGGGGGTAGAGACCCAGTACTTC. Its translation is CASSPGLAGVETQYF.

J is TRBJ2-2 and V is TRBV13; a possible D gene is TRBD2 (6 bases). Trimming took off 8 bases at V and 6 bases at J, with 22 bases between the two ends. Germline assignment: CDR1 PRHDT and CDR2 FYEKMQ (reference sequence). This CDR3 is built from 16 residues. CDR3 bases: TGTGCCAGCCGAGACGGGAGCATTATTGGGGCCGGGGAGCTGTTTTTT. Its protein is CASRDGSIIGAGELFF.

The CDR3 here is CASSSGQSNEKLFF. CDR3 nucleotide sequence: TGTGCCAGCAGTTCGGGACAGTCGAATGAAAAACTGTTTTTT. The gene calls are TRBV6-2 or TRBV6-3 and TRBJ1-4, with 7 bases fitting TRBD1. Germline CDR1 is MNHEY and CDR2 is SVGEGT. V shed 4 bases, J shed 5 bases, and the junction held 4 bases outside the gene matches. This CDR3 comprises 14 residues.

The chain uses TRBV5-4 and TRBJ2-1, with 14 bases aligning to TRBD2. The germline V gene has CDR1 SGHNT and CDR2 YYREEE (reference sequence). V lost 4 bases, J lost 8 bases, and 8 bases stayed unmatched. There are 16 residues in the CDR3. As DNA, the CDR3 is TGTGCCAGCAGCGTCAGACTAGCGGGGGGGCAGGATGAGCAGTTCTTC. Encoded protein: CASSVRLAGGQDEQFF.

The chain recombines TRBV6-5 with TRBJ2-3, with 12 bases matching TRBD1. The CDR3 sequence is 14 residues long. Unmatched junction bases numbered 2, after V lost 6 bases and J lost 4 bases. CDR1 is MNHEY and CDR2 is SVGAGI in the germline V gene. CDR3 residues: CASRGTGGPDTQYF. The DNA of the CDR3 is TGTGCCAGCAGGGGGACAGGGGGCCCAGATACGCAGTATTTT.

V is TRBV7-9 and J is TRBJ1-2, with 8 bases identical to TRBD1. This CDR3 region has 16 residues. V gave up 3 bases and J gave up 4 bases; unmatched junction bases: 10. Germline V CDR1 and CDR2: SEHNR, FQNEAQ (reference sequence). The CDR3 region is CASSLLAAGGGYGYTF. The CDR3 coding sequence is TGTGCCAGCAGCTTGTTAGCTGCAGGGGGCGGCTATGGCTACACCTTC. Full variable domain (rest looked up from reference TRBV7-9 and TRBJ1-2): DTGVSQNPRHKITKRGQNVTFRCDPISEHNRLYWYRQTLGQGPEFLTYFQNEAQLEKSRLLSDRFSAERPKGSFSTLEIQRTEQGDSAMYLCASSLLAAGGGYGYTFGSGTRLTVV.

The chain couples TRBV30 to TRBJ2-3, with 7 bases that match TRBD2. The germline V gene has CDR1 GTSNPN and CDR2 SVGIG (reference sequence). Trimming cost V 1 base and J 1 base; bases outside gene matches: 2. This CDR3 contains 14 residues. DNA of the CDR3: TGTGCCTGGAGTGCCAGCGGGGGCACAGATACGCAGTATTTT. It translates to CAWSASGGTDTQYF.

The rearrangement links TRBV30 to TRBJ2-7, with D maybe TRBD1 (7 bases). The CDR3 is 15 residues long. Germline CDR1 is GTSNPN and CDR2 is SVGIG (reference sequence). Trimming removed 3 bases at V and 0 bases at J, with 15 bases between. CDR3 loop: CAWSAGQIDSYEQYF. The DNA of the CDR3 is TGTGCCTGGAGCGCGGGACAGATAGACTCCTACGAGCAGTACTTC.

The CDR3 spells CASSLGDRGWGNTIYF. The CDR3 DNA reads TGTGCCAGCAGCTTGGGGGACAGGGGATGGGGAAACACCATATATTTT. The chain recombines TRBV5-4 with TRBJ1-3; 10 bases are shared with TRBD1. Germline V gene data show CDR1 as SGHNT and CDR2 as YYREEE (reference sequence). The V segment lost 0 bases and the J segment 4 bases; nucleotides outside the gene matches: 4. This CDR3 spans 16 amino acids.

Here the CDR3 DNA reads TGTGCCAGCAGCCATATACCCCCAGGGGACGGCTACACCTTC. Amino acid sequence: CASSHIPPGDGYTF. The chain recombines TRBV3-1 (or the pseudogene TRBV3-2) with TRBJ1-2, with D possibly matching TRBD1 (6 bases). From germline, CDR1 is LGHDT and CDR2 YNNKEL (reference sequence). Between the trimmed V and J ends, which lost 3 bases and 8 bases, there was a span of 16 bases. The CDR3 runs 14 residues.

This chain joins TRBV5-6 and TRBJ2-4, with D tentatively TRBD2 (7 bases). The CDR3 spans 14 residues. V was clipped by 0 bases and J by 11 bases, with 15 bases between them. Germline CDR1 reads SGHDT; CDR2 reads YYEEEE. CDR3 residues: CASSLDGRGGVQYF. The CDR3 region has the DNA TGTGCCAGCAGCTTGGACGGCAGGGGAGGGGTTCAGTACTTC.

The CDR3 reads CASRLDSNTGELFF. Written as DNA, the CDR3 is TGTGCCAGCAGGTTAGATTCGAACACCGGGGAGCTGTTTTTT. The chain recombines TRBV5-4 with TRBJ2-2; D is unclear. The germline V and J ends were trimmed by 5 bases and 0 bases, with 8 bases remaining between them. Germline-derived CDR1 and CDR2 are SGHNT and YYREEE (reference sequence). This CDR3 is 14 amino acids long.

The chain uses TRBV10-3 and TRBJ1-2, with TRBD1 matching 8 bases. This CDR3 has 15 amino acids. The trim removed 0 bases at V and 5 bases at J, leaving 5 bases unmatched. CDR1 and CDR2 (germline): ENHRY, SYGVKD. CDR3 DNA sequence: TGTGCCATCAGTGAGTCGCAGGGGGCGTTGTATGGCTACACCTTC. This encodes CAISESQGALYGYTF.

The rearrangement joins TRBV27 to TRBJ1-4; D is perhaps TRBD1 (5 bases). Trimming cost V 8 bases and J 5 bases, with 15 bases left between them. Germline loops: CDR1 MNHEY, CDR2 SMNVEV (reference sequence). The CDR3 extends over 14 amino acids. The CDR3 coding sequence is TGTGCCAGCTACTCCGGCAGGGCGAATGAAAAACTGTTTTTT. This encodes CASYSGRANEKLFF.